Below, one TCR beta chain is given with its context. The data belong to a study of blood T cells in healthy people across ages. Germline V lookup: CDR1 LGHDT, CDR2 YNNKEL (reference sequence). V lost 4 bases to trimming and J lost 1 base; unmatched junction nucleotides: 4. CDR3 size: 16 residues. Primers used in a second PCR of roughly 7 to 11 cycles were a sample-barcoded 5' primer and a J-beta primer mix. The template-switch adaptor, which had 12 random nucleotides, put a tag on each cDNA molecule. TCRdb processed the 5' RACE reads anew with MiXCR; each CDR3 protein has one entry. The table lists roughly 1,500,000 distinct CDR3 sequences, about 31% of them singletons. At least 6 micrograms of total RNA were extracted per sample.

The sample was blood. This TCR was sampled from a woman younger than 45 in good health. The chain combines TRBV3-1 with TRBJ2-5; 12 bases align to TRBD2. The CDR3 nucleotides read TGTGCCAGCAGCCTCCTAGCGGGGGGGGCCCAAGAGACCCAGTACTTC. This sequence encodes CASSLLAGGAQETQYF.